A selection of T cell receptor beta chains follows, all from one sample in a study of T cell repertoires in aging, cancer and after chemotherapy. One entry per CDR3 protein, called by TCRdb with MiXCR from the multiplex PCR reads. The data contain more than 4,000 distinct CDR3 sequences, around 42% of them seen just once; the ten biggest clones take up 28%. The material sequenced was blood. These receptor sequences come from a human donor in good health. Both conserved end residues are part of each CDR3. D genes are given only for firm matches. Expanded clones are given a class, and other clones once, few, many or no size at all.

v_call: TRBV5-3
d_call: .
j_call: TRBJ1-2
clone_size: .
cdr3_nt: TGTGCCACCCCGGACCGAGACTCCTATGGCTACACCTTC
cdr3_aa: CATPDRDSYGYTF

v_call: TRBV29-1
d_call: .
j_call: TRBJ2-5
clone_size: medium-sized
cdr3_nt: TGCAGCGTTACGCGGGGTGGGGGCCAGGGGGAGACCCAGTACTTC
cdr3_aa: CSVTRGGGQGETQYF

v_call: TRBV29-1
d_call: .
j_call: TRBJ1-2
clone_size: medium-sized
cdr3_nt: TGCAGCGTTGAAGAGACAGCCTATGGCTACACCTTC
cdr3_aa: CSVEETAYGYTF

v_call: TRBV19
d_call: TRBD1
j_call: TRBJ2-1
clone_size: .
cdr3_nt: TGTGCCAGTAGGCACCAGGGGGCTTCCTACAATGAGCAGTTCTTC
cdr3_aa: CASRHQGASYNEQFF

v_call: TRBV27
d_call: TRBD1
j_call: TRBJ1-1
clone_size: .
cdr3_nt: TGTGCCAGCAGTTTAACGGACAGGGTCCTGAACACTGAAGCTTTCTTT
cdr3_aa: CASSLTDRVLNTEAFF

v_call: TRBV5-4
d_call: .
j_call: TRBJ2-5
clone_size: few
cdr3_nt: TGTGCCAGCAGCTTGAGTCAGGTAGATGTGGAGACCCAGTACTTC
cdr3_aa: CASSLSQVDVETQYF

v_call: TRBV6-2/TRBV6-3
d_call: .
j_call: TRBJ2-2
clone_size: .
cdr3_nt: TGTGCCAGCGCCCCCCTCCCCGGGGAGCTGTTTTTT
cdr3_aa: CASAPLPGELFF

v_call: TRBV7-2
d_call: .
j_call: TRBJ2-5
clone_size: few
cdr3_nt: TGTGCCAGCAGCTTAGGGGCAGGTGGAGAGACCCAGTACTTC
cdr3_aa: CASSLGAGGETQYF

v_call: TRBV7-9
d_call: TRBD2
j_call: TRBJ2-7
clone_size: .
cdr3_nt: TGTGCCAGCAGCTTATTCCCAGCGGGGACCACTTTAGGGAACTACGAGCAGTACTTC
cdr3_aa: CASSLFPAGTTLGNYEQYF

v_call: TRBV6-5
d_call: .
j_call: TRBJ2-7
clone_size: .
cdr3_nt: TGTGCCAGCAGTTACTACCAGGGCTACGAGCAGTACTTC
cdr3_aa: CASSYYQGYEQYF

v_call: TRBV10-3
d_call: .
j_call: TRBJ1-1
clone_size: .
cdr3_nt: TGTGCCATCACCCCGGAGGGGGGCGTTGGCACTGAAGCTTTCTTT
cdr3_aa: CAITPEGGVGTEAFF

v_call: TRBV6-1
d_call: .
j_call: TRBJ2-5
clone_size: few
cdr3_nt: TGTGCCAGCATCCCGGGACACCCGGAGACCCAGTACTTC
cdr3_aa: CASIPGHPETQYF

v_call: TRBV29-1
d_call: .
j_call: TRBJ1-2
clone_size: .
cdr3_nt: TGCAGCGATGGACCGCGGGGCCTGTCCACTAACTATGGCTACACCTTC
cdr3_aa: CSDGPRGLSTNYGYTF

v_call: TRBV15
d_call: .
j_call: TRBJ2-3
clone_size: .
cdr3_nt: TGTGCCACCAGCAGAGGGGGAGCAGATACGCAGTATTTT
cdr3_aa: CATSRGGADTQYF

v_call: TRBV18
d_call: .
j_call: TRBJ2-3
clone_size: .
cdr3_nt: TGTGCCAGCTCACCACTACAGTCTTACACAGATACGCAGTATTTT
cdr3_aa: CASSPLQSYTDTQYF

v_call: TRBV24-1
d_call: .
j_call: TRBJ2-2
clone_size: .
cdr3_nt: TGTGCCACCAGTGATGGCGGGGGCAGGAGGGCGAACACCGGGGAGCTGTTTTTT
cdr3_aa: CATSDGGGRRANTGELFF

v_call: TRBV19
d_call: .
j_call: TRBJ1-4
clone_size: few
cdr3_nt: TGTGCCAGTAGTACGCATCCCGGGACTTTAAACGAAAAACTGTTTTTT
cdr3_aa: CASSTHPGTLNEKLFF

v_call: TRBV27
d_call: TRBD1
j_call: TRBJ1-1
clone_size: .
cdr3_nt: TGTGCCAGCAGTCCGCAGAAACAGGGGGCGACGCGCACTGAAGCTTTCTTT
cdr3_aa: CASSPQKQGATRTEAFF

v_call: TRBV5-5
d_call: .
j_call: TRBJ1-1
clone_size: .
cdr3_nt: TGTGCCAGCAGCTTGGGTTTGAGGCAGGACGTAGGTAACACTGAAGCTTTCTTT
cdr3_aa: CASSLGLRQDVGNTEAFF

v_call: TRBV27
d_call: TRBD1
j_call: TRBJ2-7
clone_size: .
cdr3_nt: TGTGCCAGCAGCCCTTTGGACAGGGGGGACGAGCAGTACTTC
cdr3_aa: CASSPLDRGDEQYF

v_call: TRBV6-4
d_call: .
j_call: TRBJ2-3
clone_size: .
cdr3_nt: TGTGCCAGCAGTGAAGGGGGACTCCATTCCACAGATACGCAGTATTTT
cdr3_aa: CASSEGGLHSTDTQYF

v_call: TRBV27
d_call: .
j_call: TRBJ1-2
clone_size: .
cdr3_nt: TGTGCCAGCAGGGAAAACTATGGCTACACCTTC
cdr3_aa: CASRENYGYTF

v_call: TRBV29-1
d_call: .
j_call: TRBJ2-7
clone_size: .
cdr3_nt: TGCAGCGTTGAACGGGGGCGAGGGGGCAGCTACGAGCAGTACTTC
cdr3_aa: CSVERGRGGSYEQYF

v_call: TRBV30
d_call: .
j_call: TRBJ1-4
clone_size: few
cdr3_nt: TGTGCCTGGAGTGTGGCCCTAATCCGGAATGAAAAACTGTTTTTT
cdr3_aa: CAWSVALIRNEKLFF

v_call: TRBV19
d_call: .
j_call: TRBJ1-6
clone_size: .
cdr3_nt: TGTGCCAGTAGAACCGACAGGAGCTCCTATAATTCACCCCTCCACTTT
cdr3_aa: CASRTDRSSYNSPLHF

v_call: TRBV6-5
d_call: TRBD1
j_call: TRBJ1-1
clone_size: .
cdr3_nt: TGTGCCAGCAGGACCCGACAGGGGATGAACACTGAAGCTTTCTTT
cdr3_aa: CASRTRQGMNTEAFF

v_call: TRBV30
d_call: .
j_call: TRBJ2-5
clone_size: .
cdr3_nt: TGTGCCTGGAGTGCCGGACCACCTGGGGAGACCCAGTACTTC
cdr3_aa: CAWSAGPPGETQYF

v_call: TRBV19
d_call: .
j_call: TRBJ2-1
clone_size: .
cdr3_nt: TGTGCCAGTAGTATTCTTGGGGAGGAACCCTACAATGAGCAGTTCTTC
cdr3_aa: CASSILGEEPYNEQFF

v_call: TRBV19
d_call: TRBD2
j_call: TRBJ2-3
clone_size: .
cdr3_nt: TGTGCCAGTAGTACTCAAATACTAGCGGGGTTCACAGATACGCAGTATTTT
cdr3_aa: CASSTQILAGFTDTQYF

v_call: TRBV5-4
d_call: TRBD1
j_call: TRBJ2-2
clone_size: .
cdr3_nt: TGTGCCAGCAGCAGGGGACAGACCACCGGGGAGCTGTTTTTT
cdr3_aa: CASSRGQTTGELFF

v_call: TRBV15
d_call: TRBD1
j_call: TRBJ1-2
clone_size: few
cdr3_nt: TGTGCCACCAGCAGAGATAAAGACAGGGAATATGGCTACACCTTC
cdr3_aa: CATSRDKDREYGYTF

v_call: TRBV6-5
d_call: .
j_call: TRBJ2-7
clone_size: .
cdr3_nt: TGTGCCAGCAGTTTGATGGGGTCCTACGAGCAGTACTTC
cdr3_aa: CASSLMGSYEQYF